Listed here are 13 T cell receptor beta chains from one sample, sequenced in a study of regulatory T cells in long-lasting Graves disease. Assembly of TCR beta libraries relied on iRepertoire HTBI primers together with Arm-PCR of CDR3 regions. In TCRdb, the multiplex PCR reads were re-called with MiXCR into one record per CDR3 protein. The sample includes 400,000 to 500,000 distinct CDR3 sequences, about a sixth of them seen just once. Time point of the sample: newly diagnosed GD, antithyroid drugs for less than 3 months. From PBMCs, RNA was extracted and then used to make the TCR library. This sample was shared with a second study, whose subject was T cells in Graves' hyperthyroidism and ophthalmopathy.

Sequenced here: peripheral blood mononuclear cells (PBMCs), sampled at new diagnosis, from a patient treated with antithyroid drugs. The receptors shown here come from a woman aged 18-35 years with Graves disease.

This rearrangement joins TRBV5-4 to TRBJ1-2; 8 positions agree with TRBD1. Germline V CDR1 and CDR2: SGHNT, YYREEE (reference sequence). The J segment lost 3 bases and the V segment lost 7 bases, leaving 5 bases of the junction unmatched. CDR3 length: 13 amino acids. Here the CDR3 DNA reads TGTGCCAGCGGACAGGGCGAAGACTATGGCTACACCTTC. This codes for CASGQGEDYGYTF.

This rearrangement joins TRBV2 to TRBJ2-3; D is unresolved. The germline V and J ends were trimmed by 8 bases and 5 bases, with 8 bases remaining between them. Per germline, CDR1 SNHLY and CDR2 FYNNEI. This CDR3 has 11 residues. The CDR3 here is CASLLGDTQYF. CDR3 DNA: TGTGCCAGCCTGCTGGGAGATACGCAGTATTTT.

The gene calls are TRBV7-9 and TRBJ1-1; D uncertain. The germline V gene has CDR1 SEHNR and CDR2 FQNEAQ (reference sequence). The CDR3 totals 13 residues. Between the trimmed V and J ends, which lost 3 bases and 1 base, there was a span of 6 bases. CDR3 DNA sequence: TGTGCCAGCAGCTTTGAACAGAACACTGAAGCTTTCTTT. This translates into CASSFEQNTEAFF.

In its sample, this clonotype was seen a few times. V is TRBV5-1 and J is TRBJ2-7; D is perhaps TRBD1 (6 bases). V lost 6 bases and J lost 0, with 10 bases in between. The germline V gene has CDR1 SGHRS and CDR2 YFSETQ. CDR3 length equals 13 residues. The CDR3: CASNKGDSYEQYF. CDR3 nucleotide sequence: TGCGCCAGCAATAAGGGGGACTCCTACGAGCAGTACTTC.

This clonotype was seen only a few times. This sequence joins TRBV7-3 and TRBJ2-7, with 7 positions matching TRBD2. V lost 5 bases and J lost 7; bases outside the gene matches: 14. The CDR3 runs to 15 residues. Germline V CDR1 and CDR2: SGHTA, FQGTGA. The CDR3 sequence: CASSPSGGSVWEQYF. Here the CDR3 DNA reads TGTGCCAGCAGCCCGTCCGGCGGGAGCGTATGGGAGCAGTACTTC.

The sample holds a few counts of this clonotype. The chain carries TRBV28 and TRBJ1-4; tentative D call: TRBD1 (6 bases). From germline, CDR1 is MDHEN and CDR2 SYDVKM. V lost 2 bases to trimming and J lost 11 bases, with 15 bases between them. The CDR3 contains 14 residues. The DNA of the CDR3 is TGTGCCAGCAGTTTACCCCCAGGGGTGAGGAAACTGTTTTTT. It specifies CASSLPPGVRKLFF.

This clonotype was picked up many times. J is TRBJ2-5 and V is TRBV24-1; TRBD1 matches 7 bases. CDR3 length: 15 amino acids. Trimming at V came to 3 bases and at J to 0 bases, leaving 3 bases not matched to a gene. Per germline, CDR1 KGHDR and CDR2 SFDVKD. CDR3: CATSDVDRDQETQYF. In DNA, the CDR3 is TGTGCCACCAGTGATGTCGACAGGGACCAAGAGACCCAGTACTTC.

The chain uses TRBV25-1 and TRBJ2-6, with D maybe TRBD1 (6 bases). V was cut by 3 bases and J by 3 bases, with 12 bases left in between. The CDR3 length is 16 residues. Germline V gene sequence: CDR1 MGHDK, CDR2 SYGVNS. In nucleotides, the CDR3 is TGTGCCAGCAGTGACCCTTCAGGGGTTGGGGCCAACGTCCTGACTTTC. Its protein is CASSDPSGVGANVLTF.

This clonotype was seen ten or more times. The chain employs TRBV28 and TRBJ2-1, with 10 bases fitting TRBD2. Germline CDR1 and CDR2: MDHEN and SYDVKM. V lost 3 bases and J lost 9; bases outside the gene matches: 11. The CDR3 runs 16 residues. Here the CDR3 reads CASSFGGSGRAGEQFF. CDR3 nucleotide sequence: TGTGCCAGCAGTTTTGGTGGGAGCGGGAGGGCCGGTGAGCAGTTCTTC. The whole variable domain, filled in from reference TRBV28 and TRBJ2-1, reads DVKVTQSSRYLVKRTGEKVFLECVQDMDHENMFWYRQDPGLGLRLIYFSYDVKMKEKGDIPEGYSVSREKKERFSLILESASTNQTSMYLCASSFGGSGRAGEQFFGPGTRLTVL.

This clonotype has a count of ten or more. The V and J genes are TRBV30 and TRBJ2-3; 8 bases map to TRBD1. V was pared by 8 bases and J by 3 bases, with 10 bases of the junction left unmatched. Per germline, CDR1 GTSNPN and CDR2 SVGIG (reference sequence). The length of the CDR3 is 14 residues. CDR3 DNA sequence: TGTGCCCGGACAGCCGGACAGGGTACAGATACGCAGTATTTT. It encodes CARTAGQGTDTQYF.

In this sample, this clonotype turned up a few times. A much larger clone differs from this one at a single base, so this may be a read error. The chain has TRBV6-1 and TRBJ2-7; TRBD1 matches at 8 bases. J lost 2 bases, V lost 5 bases, and 5 bases had no gene match. CDR1 is MNHNS and CDR2 is SASEGT in the germline V gene. CDR3 length equals 14 residues. The CDR3 reads CASSTRGPPYEQYF. The CDR3 nucleotides are TGTGCCAGCAGTACCAGGGGGCCACCCTACGAGCAGTACTTC.

This clonotype was counted many times. V is TRBV7-2 and J is TRBJ2-5; 7 positions agree with TRBD1. This CDR3 is 15 amino acids long. Germline values: CDR1 SGHTA, CDR2 FQGNSA. V shed 7 bases, J shed 1 base, and the junction held 9 bases outside the gene matches. The CDR3 DNA sequence: TGTGCCAGCACCCTCAACAGGGGAAGCCAAGAGACCCAGTACTTC. It translates to CASTLNRGSQETQYF.

This clonotype was picked up many times. The J gene is TRBJ2-2, the V gene TRBV7-8; 10 nucleotides align to TRBD2. V dropped 3 bases and J dropped 7; count of bases not matched to a gene: 8. This CDR3 contains 16 residues. The germline CDR1 and CDR2 sequences are SGHVS and FQNEAQ. CDR3 in DNA: TGTGCCAGCAGCTTTCAAGCGGGAGGGCTTGTCGGGGAGCTGTTTTTT. This sequence encodes CASSFQAGGLVGELFF.